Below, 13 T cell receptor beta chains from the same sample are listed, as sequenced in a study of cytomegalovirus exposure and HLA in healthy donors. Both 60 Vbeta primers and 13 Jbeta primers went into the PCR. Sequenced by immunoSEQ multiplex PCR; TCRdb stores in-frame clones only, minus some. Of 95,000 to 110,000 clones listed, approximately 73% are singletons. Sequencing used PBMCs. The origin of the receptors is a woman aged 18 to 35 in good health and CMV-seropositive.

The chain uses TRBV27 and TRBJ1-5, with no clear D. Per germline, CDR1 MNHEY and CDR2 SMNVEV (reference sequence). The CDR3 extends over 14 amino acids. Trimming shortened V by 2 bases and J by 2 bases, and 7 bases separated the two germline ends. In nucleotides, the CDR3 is TGTGCCAGCAGTTTAAGCGGGGGCAATCAGCCCCAGCATTTT. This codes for CASSLSGGNQPQHF.

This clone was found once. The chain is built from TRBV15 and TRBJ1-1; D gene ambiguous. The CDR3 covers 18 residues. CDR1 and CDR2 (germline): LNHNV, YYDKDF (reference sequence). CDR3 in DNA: TGTGCTACTGCTCGTCGTAGGGAGGGAAGTCTAGCGAACACTGAAGCTTTCTTT. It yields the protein CATARRREGSLANTEAFF.

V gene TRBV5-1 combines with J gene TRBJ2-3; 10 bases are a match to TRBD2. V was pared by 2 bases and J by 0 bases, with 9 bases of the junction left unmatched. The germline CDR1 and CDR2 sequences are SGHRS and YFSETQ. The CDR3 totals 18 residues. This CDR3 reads CASSFDQGLAQSTDTQYF. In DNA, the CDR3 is TGCGCCAGCAGCTTCGACCAGGGACTAGCGCAGAGCACAGATACGCAGTATTTT.

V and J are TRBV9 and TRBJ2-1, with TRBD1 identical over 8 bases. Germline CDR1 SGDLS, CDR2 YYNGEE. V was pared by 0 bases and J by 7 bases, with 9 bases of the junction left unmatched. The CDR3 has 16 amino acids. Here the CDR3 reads CASSVVWDRSGNEQFF. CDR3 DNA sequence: TGTGCCAGCAGCGTAGTGTGGGACAGGTCTGGTAATGAGCAGTTCTTC.

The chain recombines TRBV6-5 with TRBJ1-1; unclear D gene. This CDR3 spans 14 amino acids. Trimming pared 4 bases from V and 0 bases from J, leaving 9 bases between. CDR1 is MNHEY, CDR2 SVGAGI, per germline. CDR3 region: CASSSNSMNTEAFF. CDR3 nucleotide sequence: TGTGCCAGCAGTTCGAACTCCATGAACACTGAAGCTTTCTTT.

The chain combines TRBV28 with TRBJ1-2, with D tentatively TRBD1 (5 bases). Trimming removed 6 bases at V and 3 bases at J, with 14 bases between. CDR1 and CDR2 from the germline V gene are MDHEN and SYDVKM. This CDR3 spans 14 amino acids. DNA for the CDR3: TGTGCCAGCAGCTCGGGCAGGGAAGACTATGGCTACACCTTC. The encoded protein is CASSSGREDYGYTF.

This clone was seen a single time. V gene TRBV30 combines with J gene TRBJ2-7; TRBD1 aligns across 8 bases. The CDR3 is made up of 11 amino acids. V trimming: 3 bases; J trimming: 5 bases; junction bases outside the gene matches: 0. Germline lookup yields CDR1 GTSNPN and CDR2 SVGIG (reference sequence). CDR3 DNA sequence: TGTGCCTGGAGGACAGGGGACGAGCAGTACTTC. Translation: CAWRTGDEQYF.

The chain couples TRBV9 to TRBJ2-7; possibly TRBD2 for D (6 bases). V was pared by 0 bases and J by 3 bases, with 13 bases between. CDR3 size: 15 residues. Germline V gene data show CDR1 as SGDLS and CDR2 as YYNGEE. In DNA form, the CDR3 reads TGTGCCAGCAGCGTAGGTAGTGACGGGGGCTACGAGCAGTACTTC. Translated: CASSVGSDGGYEQYF.

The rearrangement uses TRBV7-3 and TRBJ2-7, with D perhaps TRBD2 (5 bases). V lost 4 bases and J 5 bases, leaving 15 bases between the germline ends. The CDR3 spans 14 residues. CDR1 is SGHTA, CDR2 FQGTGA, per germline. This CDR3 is CASSSLVGGHEQYF. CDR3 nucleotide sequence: TGTGCCAGCAGCTCCTTAGTGGGCGGGCACGAGCAGTACTTC.

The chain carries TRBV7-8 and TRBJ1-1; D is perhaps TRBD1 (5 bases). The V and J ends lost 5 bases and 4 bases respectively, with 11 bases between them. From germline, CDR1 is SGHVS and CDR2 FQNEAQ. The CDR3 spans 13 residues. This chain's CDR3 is CASSPPGGTEAFF. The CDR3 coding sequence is TGTGCCAGCAGCCCGCCGGGGGGCACTGAAGCTTTCTTT.

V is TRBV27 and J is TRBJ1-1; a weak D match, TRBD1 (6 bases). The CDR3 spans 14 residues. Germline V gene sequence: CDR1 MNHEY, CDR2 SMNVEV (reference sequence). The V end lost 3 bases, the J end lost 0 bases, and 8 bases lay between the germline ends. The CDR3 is CASSFQGMNTEAFF. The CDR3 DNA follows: TGTGCCAGCAGTTTCCAGGGGATGAACACTGAAGCTTTCTTT.

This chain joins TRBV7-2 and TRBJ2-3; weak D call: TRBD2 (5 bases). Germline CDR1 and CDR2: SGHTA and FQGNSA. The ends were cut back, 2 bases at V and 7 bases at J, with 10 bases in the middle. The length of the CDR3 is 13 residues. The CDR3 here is CASSLKREHTQYF. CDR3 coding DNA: TGTGCCAGCAGCTTAAAGAGGGAACATACGCAGTATTTT.

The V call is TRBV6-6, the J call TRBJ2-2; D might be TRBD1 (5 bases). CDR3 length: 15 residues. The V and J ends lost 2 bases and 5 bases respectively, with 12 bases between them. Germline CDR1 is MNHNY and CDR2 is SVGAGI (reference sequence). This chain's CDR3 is CASSYGPGRTGELFF. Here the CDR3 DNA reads TGTGCCAGCAGTTACGGTCCAGGGCGGACCGGGGAGCTGTTTTTT.